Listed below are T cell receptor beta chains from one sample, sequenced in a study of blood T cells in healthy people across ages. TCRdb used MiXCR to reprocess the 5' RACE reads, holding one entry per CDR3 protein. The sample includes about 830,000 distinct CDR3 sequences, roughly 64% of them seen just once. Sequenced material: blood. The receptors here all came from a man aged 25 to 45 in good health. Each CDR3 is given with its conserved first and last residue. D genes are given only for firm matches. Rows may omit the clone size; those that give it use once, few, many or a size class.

CDR3 protein: CASSLSADPSSYEQYF
CDR3 DNA: TGTGCCAGCAGCTTATCCGCAGACCCAAGCTCCTACGAGCAGTACTTC
D gene: NA
V gene: TRBV7-2
J gene: TRBJ2-7
clone size: few

CDR3 protein: CASSSVSQRTGSTDTQYF
CDR3 DNA: TGTGCCAGCAGTTCCGTTTCACAAAGGACAGGCTCCACAGATACGCAGTATTTT
D gene: TRBD1
V gene: TRBV6-2/TRBV6-3
J gene: TRBJ2-3
clone size: NA

CDR3 protein: CSVDRQGQETQYF
CDR3 DNA: TGCAGCGTTGATCGACAAGGCCAAGAGACCCAGTACTTC
D gene: NA
V gene: TRBV29-1
J gene: TRBJ2-5
clone size: few

CDR3 protein: CASSFRRTSGSTDTQYF
CDR3 DNA: TGTGCCAGCAGTTTCCGCAGGACTAGCGGTAGCACAGATACGCAGTATTTT
D gene: TRBD2
V gene: TRBV28
J gene: TRBJ2-3
clone size: NA

CDR3 protein: CASSVSLAGIETQYF
CDR3 DNA: TGTGCCAGCAGTGTATCACTAGCGGGGATAGAGACCCAGTACTTC
D gene: TRBD2
V gene: TRBV2
J gene: TRBJ2-5
clone size: NA

CDR3 protein: CASSFRTGQESYEQYF
CDR3 DNA: TGTGCCAGCAGTTTTCGGACAGGGCAAGAGTCCTACGAGCAGTACTTC
D gene: TRBD1
V gene: TRBV6-2/TRBV6-3
J gene: TRBJ2-7
clone size: NA

CDR3 protein: CSAPGQTEIQYF
CDR3 DNA: TGCAGTGCCCCGGGACAGACCGAAATTCAGTACTTC
D gene: TRBD1
V gene: TRBV20-1
J gene: TRBJ2-4
clone size: NA

CDR3 protein: CASTPASGSYNEQFF
CDR3 DNA: TGTGCCAGCACCCCGGCTAGCGGGAGCTACAATGAGCAGTTCTTC
D gene: TRBD2
V gene: TRBV7-8
J gene: TRBJ2-1
clone size: few

CDR3 protein: CSAALGGQGAYEQYF
CDR3 DNA: TGCAGCGCTGCCTTAGGGGGACAGGGTGCCTACGAGCAGTACTTC
D gene: TRBD1
V gene: TRBV29-1
J gene: TRBJ2-7
clone size: few

CDR3 protein: CASSRGSADTQYF
CDR3 DNA: TGTGCCAGTTCCAGGGGGTCGGCAGATACGCAGTATTTT
D gene: TRBD1
V gene: TRBV9
J gene: TRBJ2-3
clone size: NA

CDR3 protein: CASSARVSRNQPQHF
CDR3 DNA: TGTGCCAGCAGCGCGAGGGTTTCGCGCAATCAGCCCCAGCATTTT
D gene: NA
V gene: TRBV7-8
J gene: TRBJ1-5
clone size: few

CDR3 protein: CASREGLATDTQYF
CDR3 DNA: TGCGCCAGCAGAGAAGGACTAGCAACAGATACGCAGTATTTT
D gene: TRBD2
V gene: TRBV10-2
J gene: TRBJ2-3
clone size: NA

CDR3 protein: CASSPDQAETQYF
CDR3 DNA: TGTGCCAGCTCACCGGACCAGGCCGAGACCCAGTACTTC
D gene: NA
V gene: TRBV18
J gene: TRBJ2-5
clone size: NA

CDR3 protein: CASNTGQGGNQPQHF
CDR3 DNA: TGTGCCAGCAACACGGGACAGGGCGGGAATCAGCCCCAGCATTTT
D gene: TRBD1
V gene: TRBV6-6
J gene: TRBJ1-5
clone size: few

CDR3 protein: CSVARGQGVQETQYF
CDR3 DNA: TGCAGCGTTGCTAGAGGACAGGGTGTTCAAGAGACCCAGTACTTC
D gene: TRBD1
V gene: TRBV29-1
J gene: TRBJ2-5
clone size: NA

CDR3 protein: CSAGLGGYEQYF
CDR3 DNA: TGCAGCGCGGGACTGGGGGGCTACGAGCAGTACTTC
D gene: NA
V gene: TRBV29-1
J gene: TRBJ2-7
clone size: many